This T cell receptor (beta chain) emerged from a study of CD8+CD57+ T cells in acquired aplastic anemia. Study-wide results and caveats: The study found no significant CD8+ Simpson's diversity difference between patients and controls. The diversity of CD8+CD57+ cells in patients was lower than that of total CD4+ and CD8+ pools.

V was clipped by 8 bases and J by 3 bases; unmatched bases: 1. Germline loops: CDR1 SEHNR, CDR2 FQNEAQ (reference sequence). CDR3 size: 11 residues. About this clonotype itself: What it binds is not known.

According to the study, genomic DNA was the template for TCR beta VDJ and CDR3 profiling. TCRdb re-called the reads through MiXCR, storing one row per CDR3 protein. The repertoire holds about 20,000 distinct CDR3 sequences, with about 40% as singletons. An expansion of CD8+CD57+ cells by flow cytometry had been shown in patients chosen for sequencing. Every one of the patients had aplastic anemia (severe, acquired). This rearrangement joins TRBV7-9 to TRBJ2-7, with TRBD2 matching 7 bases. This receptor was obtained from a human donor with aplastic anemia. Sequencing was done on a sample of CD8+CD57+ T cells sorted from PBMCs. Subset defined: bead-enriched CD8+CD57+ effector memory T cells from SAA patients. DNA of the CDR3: TGTGCCAGCGGGGGGGGCTACGAGCAGTACTTC. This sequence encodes CASGGGYEQYF.